This entry describes one T cell receptor beta chain. The data stem from a study of shared T cell receptors in the human thymus. Libraries were prepared by immunoSEQ multiplex PCR; TCRdb keeps only in-frame clonotypes and omits some of them. The sample carries 540,000 or so clones, around 78% recorded once. The CDR3 contains 16 residues. V dropped 1 base and J dropped 7; count of bases not matched to a gene: 11. CDR1 is SGHTA, CDR2 FQGTGA, per germline. A further study also used this sample, focusing on human thymus T cells. That study adds: Corrective heart surgery yielded the resections from which the thymus tissue came. Thymic and blood repertoires seemed to favor certain V and J genes. A high degree of thymic repertoire overlap among unrelated individuals was reported in related research.

This receptor was taken from a boy younger than two with a congenital heart defect. Sequenced sample: thymocytes. The V gene is TRBV7-3, the J gene TRBJ2-7, with 9 bases aligning to TRBD1. The CDR3 sequence is CASSLIGGQGPSEQYF. CDR3 DNA: TGTGCCAGCAGCTTAATCGGAGGACAGGGGCCTTCAGAGCAGTACTTC.